Listed here is a single T cell receptor beta chain. Study processing details: Amplification of reference gene primers was used by the study to estimate nucleated cell counts. The protocol was immunoSEQ multiplex PCR, while the TCRdb copy is restricted to in-frame clones and leaves out a portion. That table is the source of V, J and clone size, and D and trimming were worked out from the DNA. The repertoire holds around 68,000 clones, over 80% seen once, with roughly 2.3% in the top ten. The data were obtained in a study of blood T cell repertoires in COVID-19. Study-wide context: Samples taken during acute and convalescent COVID-19 were collected in the United States, Italy and Spain.

Specimen: peripheral blood. This clonotype was obtained from a human donor in a cohort sampled during active COVID-19.

CDR3 DNA: TGCGCCAGCAGCTTGGCCGGGACTGATGAAGCTTTCTTT. Its translation: CASSLAGTDEAFF. The chain combines TRBV5-1 with TRBJ1-1, with D tentatively TRBD1 (5 bases). V lost 0 bases to trimming and J lost 7 bases, with 10 bases between them. CDR1 is SGHRS and CDR2 is YFSETQ in the germline V gene. The CDR3 covers 13 residues.